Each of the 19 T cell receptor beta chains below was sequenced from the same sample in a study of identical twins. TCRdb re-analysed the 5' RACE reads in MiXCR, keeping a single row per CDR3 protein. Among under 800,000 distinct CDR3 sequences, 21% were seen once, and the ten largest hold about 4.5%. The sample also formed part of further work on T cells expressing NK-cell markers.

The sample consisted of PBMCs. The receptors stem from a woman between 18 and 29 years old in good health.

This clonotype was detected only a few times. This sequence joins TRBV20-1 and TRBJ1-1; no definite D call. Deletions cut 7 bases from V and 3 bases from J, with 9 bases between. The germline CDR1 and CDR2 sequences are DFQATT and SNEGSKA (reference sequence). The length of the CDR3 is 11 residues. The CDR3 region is CSVDGDTEAFF. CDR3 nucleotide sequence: TGCAGTGTTGATGGGGACACTGAAGCTTTCTTT.

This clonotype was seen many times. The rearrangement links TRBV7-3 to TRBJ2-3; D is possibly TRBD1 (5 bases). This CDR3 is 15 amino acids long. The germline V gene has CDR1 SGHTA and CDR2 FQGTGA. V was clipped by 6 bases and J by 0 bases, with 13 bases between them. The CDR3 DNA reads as TGTGCCAGCAGTCCAAGGGGCCCTAGCACAGATACGCAGTATTTT. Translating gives CASSPRGPSTDTQYF.

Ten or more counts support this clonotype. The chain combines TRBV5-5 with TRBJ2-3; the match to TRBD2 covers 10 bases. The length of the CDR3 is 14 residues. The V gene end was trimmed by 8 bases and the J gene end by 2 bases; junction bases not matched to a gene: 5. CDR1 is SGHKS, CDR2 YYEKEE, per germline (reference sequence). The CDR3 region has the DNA TGTGCCAGTAGAGGACTAGCGGCCACAGATACGCAGTATTTT. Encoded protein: CASRGLAATDTQYF. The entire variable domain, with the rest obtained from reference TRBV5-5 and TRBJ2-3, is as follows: DAGVTQSPTHLIKTRGQQVTLRCSPISGHKSVSWYQQVLGQGPQFIFQYYEKEERGRGNFPDRFSARQFPNYSSELNVNALLLGDSALYLCASRGLAATDTQYFGPGTRLTVL.

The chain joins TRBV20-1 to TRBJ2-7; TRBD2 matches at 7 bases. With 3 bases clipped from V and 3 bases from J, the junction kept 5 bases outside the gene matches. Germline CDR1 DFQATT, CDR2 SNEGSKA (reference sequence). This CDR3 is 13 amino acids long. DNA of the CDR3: TGCAGTGCTAGTCGCGGGGGAGTCTACGAGCAGTACTTC. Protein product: CSASRGGVYEQYF.

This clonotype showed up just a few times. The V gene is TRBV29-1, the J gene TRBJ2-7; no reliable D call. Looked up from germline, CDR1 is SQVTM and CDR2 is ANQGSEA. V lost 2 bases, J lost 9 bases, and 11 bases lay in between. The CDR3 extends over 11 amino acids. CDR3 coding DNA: TGCAGCGTTGAAACGTGGTCGCGGCAGTACTTC. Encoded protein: CSVETWSRQYF.

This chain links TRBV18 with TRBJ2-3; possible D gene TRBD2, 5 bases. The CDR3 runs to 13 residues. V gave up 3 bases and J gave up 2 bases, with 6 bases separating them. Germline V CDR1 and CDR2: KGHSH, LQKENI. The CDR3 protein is CASSPSATDTQYF. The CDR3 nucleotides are TGTGCCAGCTCACCTAGCGCCACAGATACGCAGTATTTT.

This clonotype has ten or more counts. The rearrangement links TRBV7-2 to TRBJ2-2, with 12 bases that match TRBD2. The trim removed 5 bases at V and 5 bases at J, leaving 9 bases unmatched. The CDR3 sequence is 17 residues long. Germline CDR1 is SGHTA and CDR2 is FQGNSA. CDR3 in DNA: TGTGCCAGCAGCCGGACTAGCGGGGATGCTGGGACCGGGGAGCTGTTTTTT. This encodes CASSRTSGDAGTGELFF. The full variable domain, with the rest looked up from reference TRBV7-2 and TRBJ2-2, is GAGVSQSPSNKVTEKGKDVELRCDPISGHTALYWYRQSLGQGLEFLIYFQGNSAPDKSGLPSDRFSAERTGGSVSTLTIQRTQQEDSAVYLCASSRTSGDAGTGELFFGEGSRLTVL.

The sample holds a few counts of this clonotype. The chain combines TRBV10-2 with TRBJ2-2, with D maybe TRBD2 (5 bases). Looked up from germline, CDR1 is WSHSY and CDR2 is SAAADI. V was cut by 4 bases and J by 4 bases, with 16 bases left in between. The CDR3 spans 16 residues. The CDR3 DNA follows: TGCGCCAGCAGTGTACCAAACCCCCGGGGCACCGGGGAGCTGTTTTTT. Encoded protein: CASSVPNPRGTGELFF.

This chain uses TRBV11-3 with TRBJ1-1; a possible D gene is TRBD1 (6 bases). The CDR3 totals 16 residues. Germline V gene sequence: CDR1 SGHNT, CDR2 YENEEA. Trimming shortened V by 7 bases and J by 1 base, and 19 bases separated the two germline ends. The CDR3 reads CASTLRAGARNTEAFF. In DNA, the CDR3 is TGTGCCAGCACCCTAAGGGCGGGGGCGAGGAACACTGAAGCTTTCTTT.

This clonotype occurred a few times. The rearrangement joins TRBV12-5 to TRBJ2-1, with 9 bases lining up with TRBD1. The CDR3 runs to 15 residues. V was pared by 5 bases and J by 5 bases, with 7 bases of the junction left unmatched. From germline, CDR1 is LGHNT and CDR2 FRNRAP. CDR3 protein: CASGLGTGSNNEQFF. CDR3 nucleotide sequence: TGTGCTAGTGGTCTTGGGACAGGGTCGAACAATGAGCAGTTCTTC.

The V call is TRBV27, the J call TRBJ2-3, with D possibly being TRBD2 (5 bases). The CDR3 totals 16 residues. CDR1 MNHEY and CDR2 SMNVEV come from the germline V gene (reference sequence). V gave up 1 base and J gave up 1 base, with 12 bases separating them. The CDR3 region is CASSLFLGLGTDTQYF. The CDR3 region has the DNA TGTGCCAGCAGTTTATTCCTAGGACTGGGCACAGATACGCAGTATTTT.

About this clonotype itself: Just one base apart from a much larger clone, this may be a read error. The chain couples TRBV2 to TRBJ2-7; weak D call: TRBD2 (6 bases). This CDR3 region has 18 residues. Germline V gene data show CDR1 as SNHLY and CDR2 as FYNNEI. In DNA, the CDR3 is TGTGCCATCAGTTTAAGGGCCCTTTTGGGGGGAAACTCCTACGAGCAGTACTTC. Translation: CAISLRALLGGNSYEQYF.

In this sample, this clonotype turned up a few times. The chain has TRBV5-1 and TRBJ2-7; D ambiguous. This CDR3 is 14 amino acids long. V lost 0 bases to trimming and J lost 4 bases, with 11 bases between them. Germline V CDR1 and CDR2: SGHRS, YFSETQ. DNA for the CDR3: TGCGCCAGCAGCTTGGATCTTTCCGTTTACGAGCAGTACTTC. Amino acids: CASSLDLSVYEQYF.

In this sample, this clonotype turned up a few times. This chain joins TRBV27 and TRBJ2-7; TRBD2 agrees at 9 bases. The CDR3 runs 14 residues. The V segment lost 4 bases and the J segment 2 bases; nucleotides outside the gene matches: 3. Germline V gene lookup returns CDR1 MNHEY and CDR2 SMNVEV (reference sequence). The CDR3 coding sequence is TGTGCCAGCAGTTGGGCGGGAGGGACCTACGAGCAGTACTTC. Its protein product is CASSWAGGTYEQYF.

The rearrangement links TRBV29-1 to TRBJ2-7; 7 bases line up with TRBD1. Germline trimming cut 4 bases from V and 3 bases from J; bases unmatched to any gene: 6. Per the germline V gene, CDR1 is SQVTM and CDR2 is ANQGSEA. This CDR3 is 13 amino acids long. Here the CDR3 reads CSVALTGRYEQYF. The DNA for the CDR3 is TGCAGCGTTGCTTTGACAGGGCGCTACGAGCAGTACTTC.

The CDR3 sequence: CASSSGTWGEETQYF. The CDR3 DNA is TGTGCCAGCAGTTCCGGGACTTGGGGCGAGGAGACCCAGTACTTC. The V and J genes are TRBV28 and TRBJ2-5; a weak D match, TRBD2 (6 bases). Germline CDR1 MDHEN, CDR2 SYDVKM. Trimming removed 4 bases at V and 5 bases at J, with 17 bases between. The CDR3 runs 15 residues. The whole variable domain, remainder taken from reference TRBV28 and TRBJ2-5, is DVKVTQSSRYLVKRTGEKVFLECVQDMDHENMFWYRQDPGLGLRLIYFSYDVKMKEKGDIPEGYSVSREKKERFSLILESASTNQTSMYLCASSSGTWGEETQYFGPGTRLLVL.

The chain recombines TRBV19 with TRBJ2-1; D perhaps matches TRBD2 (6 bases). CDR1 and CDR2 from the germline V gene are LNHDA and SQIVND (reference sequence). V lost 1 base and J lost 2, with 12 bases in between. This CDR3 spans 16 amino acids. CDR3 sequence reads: CASSIVWTNTYNEQFF. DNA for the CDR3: TGTGCCAGTAGTATAGTATGGACTAACACCTACAATGAGCAGTTCTTC.

The CDR3 sequence: CASSFFRRETQYF. Here the CDR3 DNA reads TGTGCCAGCAGTTTCTTCAGGAGGGAGACCCAGTACTTC. This chain links TRBV11-3 with TRBJ2-5, with TRBD2 as a possible D gene (5 bases). Trimming stripped 6 bases from V and 5 bases from J, with 13 bases between. The CDR3 extends over 13 amino acids. CDR1 is SGHNT and CDR2 is YENEEA in the germline V gene. Full variable domain (outside the CDR3, taken from reference TRBV11-3 and TRBJ2-5): EAGVVQSPRYKIIEKKQPVAFWCNPISGHNTLYWYLQNLGQGPELLIRYENEEAVDDSQLPKDRFSAERLKGVDSTLKIQPAELGDSAVYLCASSFFRRETQYFGPGTRLLVL.

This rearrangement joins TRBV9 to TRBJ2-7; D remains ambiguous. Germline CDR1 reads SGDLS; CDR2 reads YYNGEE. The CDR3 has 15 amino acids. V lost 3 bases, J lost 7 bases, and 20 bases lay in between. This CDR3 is CASSAGPPTLGEQYF. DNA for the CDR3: TGTGCCAGCAGCGCAGGCCCGCCGACCTTAGGGGAGCAGTACTTC.